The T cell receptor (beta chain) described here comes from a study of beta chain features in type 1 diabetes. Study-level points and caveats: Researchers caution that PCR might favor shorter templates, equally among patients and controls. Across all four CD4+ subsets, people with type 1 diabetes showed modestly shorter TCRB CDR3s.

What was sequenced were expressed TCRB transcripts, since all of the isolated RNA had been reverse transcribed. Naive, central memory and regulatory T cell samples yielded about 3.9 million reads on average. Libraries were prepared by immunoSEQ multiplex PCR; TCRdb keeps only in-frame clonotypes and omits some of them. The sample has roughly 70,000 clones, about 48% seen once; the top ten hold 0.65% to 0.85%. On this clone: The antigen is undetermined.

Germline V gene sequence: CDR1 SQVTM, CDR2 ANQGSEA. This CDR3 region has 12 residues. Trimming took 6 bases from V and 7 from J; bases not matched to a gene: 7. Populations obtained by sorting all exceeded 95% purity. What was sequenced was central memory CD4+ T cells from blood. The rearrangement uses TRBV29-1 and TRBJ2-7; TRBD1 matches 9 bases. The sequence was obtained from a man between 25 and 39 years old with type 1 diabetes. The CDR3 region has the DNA TGCAGCGTCACCCGGGACAGGGTAGAGCAGTACTTC. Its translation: CSVTRDRVEQYF.